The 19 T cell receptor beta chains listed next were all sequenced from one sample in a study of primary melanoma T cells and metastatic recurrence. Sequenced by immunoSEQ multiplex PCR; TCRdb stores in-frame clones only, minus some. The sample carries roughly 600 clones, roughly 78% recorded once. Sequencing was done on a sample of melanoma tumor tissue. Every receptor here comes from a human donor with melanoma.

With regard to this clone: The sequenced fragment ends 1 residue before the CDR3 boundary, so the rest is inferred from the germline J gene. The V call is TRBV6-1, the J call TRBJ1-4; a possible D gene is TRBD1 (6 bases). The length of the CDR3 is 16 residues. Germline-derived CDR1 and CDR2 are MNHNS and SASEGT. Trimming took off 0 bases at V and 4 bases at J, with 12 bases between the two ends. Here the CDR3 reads CASSEARTAINEKLFF. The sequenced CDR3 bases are TGTGCCAGCAGTGAAGCCCGGACAGCCATTAATGAAAAACTGTTT.

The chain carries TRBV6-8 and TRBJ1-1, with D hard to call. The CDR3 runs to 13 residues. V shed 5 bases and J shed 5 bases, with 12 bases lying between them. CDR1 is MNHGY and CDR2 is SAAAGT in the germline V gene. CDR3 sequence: CASSQSIDTEAFF. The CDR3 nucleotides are TGTGCCAGCAGTCAATCGATTGATACTGAAGCTTTCTTT.

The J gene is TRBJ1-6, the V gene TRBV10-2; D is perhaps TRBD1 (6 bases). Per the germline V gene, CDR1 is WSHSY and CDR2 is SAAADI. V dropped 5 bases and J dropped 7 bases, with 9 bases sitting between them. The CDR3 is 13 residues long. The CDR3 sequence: CASSSRGNSPLHF. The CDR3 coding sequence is TGCGCCAGCAGTTCCAGGGGAAATTCACCCCTCCACTTT.

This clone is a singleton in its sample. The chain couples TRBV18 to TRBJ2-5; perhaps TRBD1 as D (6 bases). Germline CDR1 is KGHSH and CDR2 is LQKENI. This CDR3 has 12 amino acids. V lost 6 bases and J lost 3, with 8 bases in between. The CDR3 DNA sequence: TGTGCCAGCTCCAAGGGGGAAGAGACCCAGTACTTC. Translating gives CASSKGEETQYF.

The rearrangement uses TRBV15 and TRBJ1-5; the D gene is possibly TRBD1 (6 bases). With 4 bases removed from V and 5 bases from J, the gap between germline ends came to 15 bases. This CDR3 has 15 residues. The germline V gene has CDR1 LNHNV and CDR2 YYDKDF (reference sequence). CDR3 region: CATSTRTASDQPQHF. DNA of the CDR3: TGTGCCACCAGCACTAGGACAGCCAGCGATCAGCCCCAGCATTTT.

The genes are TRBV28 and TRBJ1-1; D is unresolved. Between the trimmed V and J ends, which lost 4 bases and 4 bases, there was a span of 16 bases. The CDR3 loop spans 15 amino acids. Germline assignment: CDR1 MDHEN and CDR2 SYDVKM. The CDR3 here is CASSSYLGPPTEAFF. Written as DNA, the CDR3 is TGTGCCAGCAGTTCATACCTCGGGCCCCCCACTGAAGCTTTCTTT.

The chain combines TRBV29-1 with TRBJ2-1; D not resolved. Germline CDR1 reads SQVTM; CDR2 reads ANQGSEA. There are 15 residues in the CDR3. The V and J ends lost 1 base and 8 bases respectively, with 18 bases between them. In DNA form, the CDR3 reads TGCAGCGTTGAAGGGCGTCTCGTTCTGTGGGATGAGCAGTTCTTC. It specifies CSVEGRLVLWDEQFF.

CDR3 sequence reads: CASSLGRGLHQPQHF. In DNA form, the CDR3 reads TGTGCCAGCAGTTTGGGCCGGGGGTTACATCAGCCCCAGCATTTT. The genes are TRBV6-8 and TRBJ1-5; TRBD1 is a possible D gene (5 bases). The CDR3 covers 15 residues. V was cut by 4 bases and J by 5 bases, with 15 bases left in between. The germline CDR1 and CDR2 sequences are MNHGY and SAAAGT.

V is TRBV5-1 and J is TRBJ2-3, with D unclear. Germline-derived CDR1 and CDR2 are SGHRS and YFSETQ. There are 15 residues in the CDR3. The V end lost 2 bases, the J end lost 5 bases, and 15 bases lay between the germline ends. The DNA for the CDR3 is TGCGCCAGCAGCTTAGTAAGAGATATAGGAGATACGCAGTATTTT. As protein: CASSLVRDIGDTQYF.

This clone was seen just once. In DNA form, the CDR3 reads TGTGCCAGCAGCCTACTACAGGGAGGGGTGGTGAACACTGAAGCTTTCTTT. This encodes CASSLLQGGVVNTEAFF. The chain joins TRBV7-1 to TRBJ1-1; maybe TRBD1 (6 bases). TRBV7-1 has ORF status, its function being uncertain. Trimming pared 5 bases from V and 0 bases from J, leaving 19 bases between. This CDR3 has 17 amino acids.

DNA for the CDR3: TGTGCCAGTAGTATCGCGGGACAGTACACTGAAGCTTTCTTT. It specifies CASSIAGQYTEAFF. The J gene is TRBJ1-1, the V gene TRBV19, with 7 bases that match TRBD1. The J segment lost 3 bases and the V segment lost 3 bases, leaving 4 bases of the junction unmatched. Germline assignment: CDR1 LNHDA and CDR2 SQIVND (reference sequence). The CDR3 totals 14 residues.

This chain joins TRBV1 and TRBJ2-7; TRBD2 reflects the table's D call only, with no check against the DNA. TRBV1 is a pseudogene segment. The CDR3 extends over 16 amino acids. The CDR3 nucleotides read TGCACCAGCAGCCGGGATAGCGGGGGAGAGTACTACGAGCAGTACGTC. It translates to CTSSRDSGGEYYEQYV.

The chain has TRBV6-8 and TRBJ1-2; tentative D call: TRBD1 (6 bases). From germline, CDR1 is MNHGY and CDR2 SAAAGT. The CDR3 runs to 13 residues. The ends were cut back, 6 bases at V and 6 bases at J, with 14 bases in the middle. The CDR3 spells CASSHGQLHGYTF. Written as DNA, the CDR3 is TGTGCCAGCAGCCACGGACAGCTCCATGGCTACACCTTC.

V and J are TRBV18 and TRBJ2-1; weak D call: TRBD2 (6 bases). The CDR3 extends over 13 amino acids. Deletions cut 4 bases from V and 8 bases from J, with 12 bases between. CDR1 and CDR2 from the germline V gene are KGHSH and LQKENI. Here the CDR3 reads CASSHRLGDEQFF. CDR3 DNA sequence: TGTGCCAGCTCACACAGACTAGGCGATGAGCAGTTCTTC.

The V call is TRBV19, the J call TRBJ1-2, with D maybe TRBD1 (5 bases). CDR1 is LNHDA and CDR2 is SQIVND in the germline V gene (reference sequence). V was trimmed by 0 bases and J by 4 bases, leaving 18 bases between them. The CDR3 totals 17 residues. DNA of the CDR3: TGTGCCAGTAGTATAGATTCCTACCAGACAGAAACCTATGGCTACACCTTC. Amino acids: CASSIDSYQTETYGYTF.

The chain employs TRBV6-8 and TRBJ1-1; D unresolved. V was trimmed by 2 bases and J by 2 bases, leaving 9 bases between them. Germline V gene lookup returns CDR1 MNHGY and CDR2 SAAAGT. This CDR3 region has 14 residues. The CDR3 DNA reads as TGTGCCAGCAGTTACCTAGGGCCCAACACTGAAGCTTTCTTT. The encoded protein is CASSYLGPNTEAFF.

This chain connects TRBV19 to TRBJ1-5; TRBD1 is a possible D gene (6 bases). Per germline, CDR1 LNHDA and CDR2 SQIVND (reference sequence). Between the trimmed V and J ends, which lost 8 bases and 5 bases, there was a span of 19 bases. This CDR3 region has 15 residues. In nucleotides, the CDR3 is TGTGCCAGTCCGTCGGGGGGCCCCTTCGATCAGCCCCAGCATTTT. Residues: CASPSGGPFDQPQHF.

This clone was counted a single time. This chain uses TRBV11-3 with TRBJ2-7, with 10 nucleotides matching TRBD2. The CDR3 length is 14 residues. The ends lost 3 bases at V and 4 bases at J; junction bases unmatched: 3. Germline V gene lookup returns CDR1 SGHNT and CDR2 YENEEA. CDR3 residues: CASSFTSGAYEQYV. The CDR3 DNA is TGTGCCAGCAGCTTTACTAGCGGGGCGTACGAGCAGTACGTC.

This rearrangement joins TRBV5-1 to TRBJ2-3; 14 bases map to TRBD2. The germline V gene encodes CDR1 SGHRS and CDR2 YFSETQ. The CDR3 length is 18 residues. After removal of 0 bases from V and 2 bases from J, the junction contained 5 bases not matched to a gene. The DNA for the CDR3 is TGCGCCAGCAGCTTGGGACGGACTAGCGGGGGGATCACAGATACGCAGTATTTT. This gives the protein CASSLGRTSGGITDTQYF.